This TCR beta chain came from a study of OX40 agonist ivuxolimab in advanced cancers. Across the study: Ivuxolimab, an agonist antibody against OX40 (CD134), was given to patients. In this trial design, patients received ivuxolimab intravenously at 0.01 to 10 mg/kg every 2 weeks.

TCRdb keeps only in-frame clones here, not all; method: immunoSEQ multiplex PCR. The table has tens of thousands of clones, over 75% seen once; the top ten hold around 2.6%. With respect to this clone: Its antigen is not known.

From germline, CDR1 is LNHDA and CDR2 SQIVND (reference sequence). The CDR3 runs to 12 residues. Trimming took off 6 bases at V and 6 bases at J, with 12 bases between the two ends. Notes on the study in general: Some patients who did not respond also had low normalized T-cell clonal expansion. Some of the lowest clonal expansion was seen in partial responders at 0.1-3.0 mg/kg.

The gene calls are TRBV19 and TRBJ2-7; D unresolved. The sequencing used CD4+ or CD8+ T cells sorted from blood, collected in a trial of the OX40 agonist ivuxolimab. The sequence came from an adult with an advanced solid tumor such as melanoma, head and neck, liver or kidney cancer. CDR3 region: CASSVPFREQYF. The CDR3 nucleotides are TGTGCCAGTAGCGTGCCCTTCCGCGAGCAGTACTTC. The entire variable domain, with the rest obtained from reference TRBV19 and TRBJ2-7, is as follows: DGGITQSPKYLFRKEGQNVTLSCEQNLNHDAMYWYRQDPGQGLRLIYYSQIVNDFQKGDIAEGYSVSREKKESFPLTVTSAQKNPTAFYLCASSVPFREQYFGPGTRLTVT.